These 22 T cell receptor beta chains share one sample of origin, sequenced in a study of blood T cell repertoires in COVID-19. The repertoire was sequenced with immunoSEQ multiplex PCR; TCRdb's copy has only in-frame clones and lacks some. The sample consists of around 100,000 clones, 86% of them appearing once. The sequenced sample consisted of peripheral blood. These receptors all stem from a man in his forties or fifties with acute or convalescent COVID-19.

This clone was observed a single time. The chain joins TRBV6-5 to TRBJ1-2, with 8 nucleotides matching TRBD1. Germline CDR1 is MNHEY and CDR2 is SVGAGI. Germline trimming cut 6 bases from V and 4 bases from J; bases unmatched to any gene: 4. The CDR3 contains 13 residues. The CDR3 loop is CASSPGGLYGYTF. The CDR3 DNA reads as TGTGCCAGCAGCCCAGGGGGCCTCTATGGCTACACCTTC.

The CDR3 DNA sequence: TGTGCCAGCAGCCCTGGGACAGGGGGACTGGGCTACACCTTC. It translates to CASSPGTGGLGYTF. This chain connects TRBV7-2 to TRBJ1-2, with TRBD1 identical over 11 bases. In germline, CDR1 is SGHTA, CDR2 FQGNSA. The CDR3 spans 14 residues. Unmatched junction bases numbered 7, after V lost 5 bases and J lost 8 bases.

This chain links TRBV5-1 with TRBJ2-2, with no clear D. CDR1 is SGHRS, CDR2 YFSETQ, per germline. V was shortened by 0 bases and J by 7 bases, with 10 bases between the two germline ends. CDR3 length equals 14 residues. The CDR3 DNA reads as TGCGCCAGCAGCTTGGACCACAGATACGGGGAGCTGTTTTTT. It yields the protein CASSLDHRYGELFF.

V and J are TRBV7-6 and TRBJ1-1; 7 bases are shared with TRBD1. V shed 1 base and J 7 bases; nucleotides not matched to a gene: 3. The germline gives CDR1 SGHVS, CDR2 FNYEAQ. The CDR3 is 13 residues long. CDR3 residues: CASSLGQGFEAFF. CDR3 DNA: TGTGCCAGCAGCTTAGGACAGGGATTTGAAGCTTTCTTT.

The DNA for the CDR3 is TGTGCCTGGAATCGACAGGGCGACACTGAAGCTTTCTTT. It is translated as CAWNRQGDTEAFF. This chain uses TRBV30 with TRBJ1-1; 7 bases fit TRBD1. V lost 4 bases and J lost 3; bases outside the gene matches: 5. Germline lookup yields CDR1 GTSNPN and CDR2 SVGIG (reference sequence). This CDR3 contains 13 residues.

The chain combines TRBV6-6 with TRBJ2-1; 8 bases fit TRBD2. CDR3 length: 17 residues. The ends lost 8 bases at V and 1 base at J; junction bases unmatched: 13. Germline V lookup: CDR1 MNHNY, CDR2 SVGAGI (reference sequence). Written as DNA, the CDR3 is TGTGCCAGCGGTCTACGAGCGGGAGTGCAGTCCTACAATGAGCAGTTCTTC. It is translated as CASGLRAGVQSYNEQFF.

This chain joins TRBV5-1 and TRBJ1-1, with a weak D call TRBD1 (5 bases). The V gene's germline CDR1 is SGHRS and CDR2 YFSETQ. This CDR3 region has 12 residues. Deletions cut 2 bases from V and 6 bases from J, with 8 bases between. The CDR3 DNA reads TGCGCCAGCAGCTTTGTGGGGCCTGAAGCTTTCTTT. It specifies CASSFVGPEAFF.

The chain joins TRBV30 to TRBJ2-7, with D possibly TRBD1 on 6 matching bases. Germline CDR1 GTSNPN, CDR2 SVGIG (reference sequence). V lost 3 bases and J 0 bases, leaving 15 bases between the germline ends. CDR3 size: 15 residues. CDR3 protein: CAWSRTGTYSYEQYF. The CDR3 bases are TGTGCCTGGAGCAGGACCGGGACATACTCCTACGAGCAGTACTTC.

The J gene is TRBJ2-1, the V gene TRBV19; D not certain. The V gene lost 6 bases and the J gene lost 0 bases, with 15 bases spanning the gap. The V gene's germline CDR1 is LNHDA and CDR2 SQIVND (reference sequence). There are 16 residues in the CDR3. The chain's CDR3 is CASRSRDTSSYNEQFF. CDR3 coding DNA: TGTGCCAGTAGATCCAGAGACACCAGCTCCTACAATGAGCAGTTCTTC. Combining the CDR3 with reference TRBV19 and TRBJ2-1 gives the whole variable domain DGGITQSPKYLFRKEGQNVTLSCEQNLNHDAMYWYRQDPGQGLRLIYYSQIVNDFQKGDIAEGYSVSREKKESFPLTVTSAQKNPTAFYLCASRSRDTSSYNEQFFGPGTRLTVL.

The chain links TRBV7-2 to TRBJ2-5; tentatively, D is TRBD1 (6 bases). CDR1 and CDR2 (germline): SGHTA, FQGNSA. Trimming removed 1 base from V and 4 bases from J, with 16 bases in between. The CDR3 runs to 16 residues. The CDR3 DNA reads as TGTGCCAGCAGCTTAGTTATAGGCTCAGGGGCAGAGACCCAGTACTTC. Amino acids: CASSLVIGSGAETQYF.

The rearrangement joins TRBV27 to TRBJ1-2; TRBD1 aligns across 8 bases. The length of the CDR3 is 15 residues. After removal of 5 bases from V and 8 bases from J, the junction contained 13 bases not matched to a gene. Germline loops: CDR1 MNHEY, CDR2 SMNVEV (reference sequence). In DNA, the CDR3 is TGTGCCAGCAGTCTTATATCCACAGGGGGTGGAGGCTACACCTTC. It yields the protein CASSLISTGGGGYTF.

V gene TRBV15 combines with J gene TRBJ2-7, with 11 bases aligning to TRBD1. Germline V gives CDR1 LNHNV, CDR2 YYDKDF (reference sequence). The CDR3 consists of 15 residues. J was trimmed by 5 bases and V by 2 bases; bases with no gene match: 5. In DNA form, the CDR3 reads TGTGCCACCAGCAGATCGGGACAGGGGGTCAACGAGCAGTACTTC. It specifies CATSRSGQGVNEQYF. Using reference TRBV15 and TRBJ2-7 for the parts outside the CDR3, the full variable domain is DAMVIQNPRYQVTQFGKPVTLSCSQTLNHNVMYWYQQKSSQAPKLLFHYYDKDFNNEADTPDNFQSRRPNTSFCFLDIRSPGLGDTAMYLCATSRSGQGVNEQYFGPGTRLTVT.

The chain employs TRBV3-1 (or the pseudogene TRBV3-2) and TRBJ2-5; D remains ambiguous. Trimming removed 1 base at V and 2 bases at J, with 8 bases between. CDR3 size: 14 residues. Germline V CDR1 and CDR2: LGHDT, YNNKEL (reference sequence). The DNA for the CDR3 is TGTGCCAGCAGCCAAGCTAGTCGACAAGAGACCCAGTACTTC. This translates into CASSQASRQETQYF.

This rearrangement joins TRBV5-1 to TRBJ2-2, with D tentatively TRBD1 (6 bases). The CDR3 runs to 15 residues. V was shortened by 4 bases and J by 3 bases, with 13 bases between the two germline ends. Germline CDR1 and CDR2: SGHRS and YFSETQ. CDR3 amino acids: CASSVRDTHTGELFF. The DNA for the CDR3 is TGCGCCAGCAGCGTCCGGGACACCCACACCGGGGAGCTGTTTTTT. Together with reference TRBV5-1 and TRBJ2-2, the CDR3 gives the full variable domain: KAGVTQTPRYLIKTRGQQVTLSCSPISGHRSVSWYQQTPGQGLQFLFEYFSETQRNKGNFPGRFSGRQFSNSRSEMNVSTLELGDSALYLCASSVRDTHTGELFFGEGSRLTVL.

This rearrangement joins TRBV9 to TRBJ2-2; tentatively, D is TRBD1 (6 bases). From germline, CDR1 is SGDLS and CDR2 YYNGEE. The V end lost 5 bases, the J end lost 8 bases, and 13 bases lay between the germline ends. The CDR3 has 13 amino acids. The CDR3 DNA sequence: TGTGCCAGCAGTGTAACAGGGTGGGGGGAGCTGTTTTTT. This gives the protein CASSVTGWGELFF.

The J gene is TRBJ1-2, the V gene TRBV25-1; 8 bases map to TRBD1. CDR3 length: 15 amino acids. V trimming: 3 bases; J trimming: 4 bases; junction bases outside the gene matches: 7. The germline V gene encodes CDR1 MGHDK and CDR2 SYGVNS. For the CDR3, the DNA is TGTGCCAGCAGTGAGGCGGGACAGGACCTCTATGGCTACACCTTC. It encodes CASSEAGQDLYGYTF.

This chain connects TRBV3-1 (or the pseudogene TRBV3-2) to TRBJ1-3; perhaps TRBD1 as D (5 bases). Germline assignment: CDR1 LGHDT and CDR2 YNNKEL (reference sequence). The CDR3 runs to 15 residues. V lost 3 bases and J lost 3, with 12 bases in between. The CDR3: CASSQRQGLGNTIYF. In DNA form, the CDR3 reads TGTGCCAGCAGCCAGCGGCAGGGACTTGGAAACACCATATATTTT.

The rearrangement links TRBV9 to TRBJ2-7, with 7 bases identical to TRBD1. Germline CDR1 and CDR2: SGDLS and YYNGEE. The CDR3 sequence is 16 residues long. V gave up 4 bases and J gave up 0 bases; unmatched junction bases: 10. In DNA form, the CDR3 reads TGTGCCAGCAGCCCCTGGACAGGTTCCCCCTCCTACGAGCAGTACTTC. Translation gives CASSPWTGSPSYEQYF.

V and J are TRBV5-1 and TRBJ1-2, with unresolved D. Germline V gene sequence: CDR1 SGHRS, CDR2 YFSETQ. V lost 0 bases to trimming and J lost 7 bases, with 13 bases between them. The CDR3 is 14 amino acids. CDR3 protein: CASSLASGWPGYTF. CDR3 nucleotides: TGCGCCAGCAGCTTGGCTTCAGGATGGCCTGGCTACACCTTC.

CDR3 nucleotides: TGTGCCAGCACCCCCAGTCCCAGGGGTGACTATGGCTACACCTTC. Protein sequence: CASTPSPRGDYGYTF. The gene calls are TRBV11-2 and TRBJ1-2; D is perhaps TRBD1 (6 bases). The CDR3 spans 15 residues. The V gene lost 7 bases and the J gene lost 3 bases, with 18 bases spanning the gap. From germline, CDR1 is SGHAT and CDR2 FQNNGV.

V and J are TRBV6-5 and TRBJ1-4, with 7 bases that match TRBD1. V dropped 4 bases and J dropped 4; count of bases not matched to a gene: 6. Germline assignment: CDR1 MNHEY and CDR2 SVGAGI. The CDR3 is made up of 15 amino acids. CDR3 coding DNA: TGTGCCAGCAGTTTCGTAGGGGGCCGTAATGAAAAACTGTTTTTT. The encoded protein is CASSFVGGRNEKLFF.

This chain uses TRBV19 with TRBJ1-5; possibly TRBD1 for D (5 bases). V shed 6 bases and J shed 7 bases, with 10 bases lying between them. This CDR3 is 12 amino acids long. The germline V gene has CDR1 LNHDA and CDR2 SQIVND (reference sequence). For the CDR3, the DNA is TGTGCCAGTAGGTACAGGAGCCAGCCCCAGCATTTT. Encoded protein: CASRYRSQPQHF. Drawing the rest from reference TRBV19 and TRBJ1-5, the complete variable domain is DGGITQSPKYLFRKEGQNVTLSCEQNLNHDAMYWYRQDPGQGLRLIYYSQIVNDFQKGDIAEGYSVSREKKESFPLTVTSAQKNPTAFYLCASRYRSQPQHFGDGTRLSIL.